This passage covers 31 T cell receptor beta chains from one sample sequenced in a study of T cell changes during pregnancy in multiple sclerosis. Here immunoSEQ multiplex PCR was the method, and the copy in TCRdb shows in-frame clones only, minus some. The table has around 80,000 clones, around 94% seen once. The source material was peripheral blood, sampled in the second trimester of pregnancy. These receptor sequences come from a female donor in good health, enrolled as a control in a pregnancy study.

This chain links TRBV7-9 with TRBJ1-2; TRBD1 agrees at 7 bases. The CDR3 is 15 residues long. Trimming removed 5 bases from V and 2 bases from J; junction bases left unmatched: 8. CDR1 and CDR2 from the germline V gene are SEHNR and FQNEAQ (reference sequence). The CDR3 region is CASSQDATGNYGYTF. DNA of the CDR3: TGTGCCAGCAGCCAGGATGCGACAGGGAACTATGGCTACACCTTC.

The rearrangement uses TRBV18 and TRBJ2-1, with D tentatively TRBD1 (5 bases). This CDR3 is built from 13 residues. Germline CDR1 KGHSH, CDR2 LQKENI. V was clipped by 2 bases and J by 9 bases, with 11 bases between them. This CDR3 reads CASSPIGQGEQFF. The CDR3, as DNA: TGTGCCAGCTCACCAATAGGACAAGGTGAGCAGTTCTTC. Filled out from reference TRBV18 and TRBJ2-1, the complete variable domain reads NAGVMQNPRHLVRRRGQEARLRCSPMKGHSHVYWYRQLPEEGLKFMVYLQKENIIDESGMPKERFSAEFPKEGPSILRIQQVVRGDSAAYFCASSPIGQGEQFFGPGTRLTVL.

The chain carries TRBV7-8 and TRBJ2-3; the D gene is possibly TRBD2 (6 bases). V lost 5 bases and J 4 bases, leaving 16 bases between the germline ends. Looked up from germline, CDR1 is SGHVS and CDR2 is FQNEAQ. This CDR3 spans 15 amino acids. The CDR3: CASSQEGEGPDTQYF. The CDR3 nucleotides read TGTGCCAGCAGCCAGGAGGGAGAAGGTCCAGATACGCAGTATTTT.

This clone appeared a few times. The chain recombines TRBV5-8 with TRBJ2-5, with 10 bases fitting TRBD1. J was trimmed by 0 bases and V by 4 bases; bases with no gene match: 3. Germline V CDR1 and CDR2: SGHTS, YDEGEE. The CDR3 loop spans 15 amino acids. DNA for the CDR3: TGTGCCAGCAGCACCGGGACAGGGGACCAAGAGACCCAGTACTTC. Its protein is CASSTGTGDQETQYF. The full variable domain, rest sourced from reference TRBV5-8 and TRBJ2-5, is EAGVTQSPTHLIKTRGQQATLRCSPISGHTSVYWYQQALGLGLQFLLWYDEGEERNRGNFPPRFSGRQFPNYSSELNVNALELEDSALYLCASSTGTGDQETQYFGPGTRLLVL.

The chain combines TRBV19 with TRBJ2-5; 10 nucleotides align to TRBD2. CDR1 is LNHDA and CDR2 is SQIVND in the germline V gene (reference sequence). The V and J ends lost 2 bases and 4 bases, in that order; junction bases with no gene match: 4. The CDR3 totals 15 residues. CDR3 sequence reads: CASSITSGKGETQYF. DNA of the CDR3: TGTGCCAGTAGTATAACTAGCGGGAAAGGAGAGACCCAGTACTTC. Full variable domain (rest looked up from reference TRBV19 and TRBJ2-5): DGGITQSPKYLFRKEGQNVTLSCEQNLNHDAMYWYRQDPGQGLRLIYYSQIVNDFQKGDIAEGYSVSREKKESFPLTVTSAQKNPTAFYLCASSITSGKGETQYFGPGTRLLVL.

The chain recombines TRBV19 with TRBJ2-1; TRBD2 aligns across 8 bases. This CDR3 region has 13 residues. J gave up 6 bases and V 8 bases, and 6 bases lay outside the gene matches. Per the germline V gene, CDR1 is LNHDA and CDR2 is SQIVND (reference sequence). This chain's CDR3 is CASDPGGGNEQFF. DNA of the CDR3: TGTGCCAGTGACCCGGGGGGGGGCAATGAGCAGTTCTTC.

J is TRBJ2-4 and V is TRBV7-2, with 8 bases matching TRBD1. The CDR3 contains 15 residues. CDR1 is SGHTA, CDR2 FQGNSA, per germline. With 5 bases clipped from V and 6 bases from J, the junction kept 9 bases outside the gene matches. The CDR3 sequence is CASSLPGQGTNIQYF. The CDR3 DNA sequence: TGTGCCAGCAGCCTCCCCGGACAGGGAACAAACATTCAGTACTTC.

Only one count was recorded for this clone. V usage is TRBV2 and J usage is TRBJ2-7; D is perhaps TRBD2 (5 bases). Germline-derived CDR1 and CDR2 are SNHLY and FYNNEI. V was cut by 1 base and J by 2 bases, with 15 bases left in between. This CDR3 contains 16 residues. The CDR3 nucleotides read TGTGCCAGCAGTGAAGGGACCGACTACCTTACCTACGAGCAGTACTTC. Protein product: CASSEGTDYLTYEQYF.

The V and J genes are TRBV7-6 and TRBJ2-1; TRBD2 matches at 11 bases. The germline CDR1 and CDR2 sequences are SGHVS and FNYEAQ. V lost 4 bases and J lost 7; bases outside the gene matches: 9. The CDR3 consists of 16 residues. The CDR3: CASSSLSGRGLNEQFF. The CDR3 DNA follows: TGTGCCAGCAGCTCCCTTAGCGGGAGGGGGCTGAATGAGCAGTTCTTC.

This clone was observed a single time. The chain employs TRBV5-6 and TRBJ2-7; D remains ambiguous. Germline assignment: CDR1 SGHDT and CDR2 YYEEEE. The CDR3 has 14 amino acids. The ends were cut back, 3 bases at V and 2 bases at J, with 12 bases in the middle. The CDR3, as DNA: TGTGCCAGCAGCTCGGGTACGGGTGCCTACGAGCAGTACTTC. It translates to CASSSGTGAYEQYF.

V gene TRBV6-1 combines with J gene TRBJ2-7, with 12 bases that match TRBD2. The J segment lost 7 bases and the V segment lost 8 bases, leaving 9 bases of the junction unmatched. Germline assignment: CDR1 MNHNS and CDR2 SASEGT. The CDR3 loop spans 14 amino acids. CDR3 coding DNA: TGTGCCAGCTCCCGACTAGCGGGAGCCGGGGAGCAGTACTTC. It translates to CASSRLAGAGEQYF.

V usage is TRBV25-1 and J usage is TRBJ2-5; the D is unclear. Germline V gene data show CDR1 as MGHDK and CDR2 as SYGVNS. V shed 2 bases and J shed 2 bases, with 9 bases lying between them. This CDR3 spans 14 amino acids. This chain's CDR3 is CASSEVALQETQYF. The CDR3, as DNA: TGTGCCAGCAGTGAAGTAGCTTTACAAGAGACCCAGTACTTC.

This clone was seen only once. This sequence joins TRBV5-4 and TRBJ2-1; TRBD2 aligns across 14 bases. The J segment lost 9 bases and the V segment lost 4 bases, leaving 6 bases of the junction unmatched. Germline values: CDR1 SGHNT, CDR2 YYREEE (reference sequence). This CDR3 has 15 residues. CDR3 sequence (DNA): TGTGCCAGCAGCGACCCGGGACTAGCGGGAGCTGAGCAGTTCTTC. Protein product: CASSDPGLAGAEQFF.

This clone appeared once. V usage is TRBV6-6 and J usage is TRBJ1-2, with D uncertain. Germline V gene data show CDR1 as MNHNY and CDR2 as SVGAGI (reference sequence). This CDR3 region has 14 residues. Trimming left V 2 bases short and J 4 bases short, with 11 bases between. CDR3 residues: CASSYGTTGYGYTF. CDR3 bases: TGTGCCAGCAGTTACGGCACGACGGGCTATGGCTACACCTTC.

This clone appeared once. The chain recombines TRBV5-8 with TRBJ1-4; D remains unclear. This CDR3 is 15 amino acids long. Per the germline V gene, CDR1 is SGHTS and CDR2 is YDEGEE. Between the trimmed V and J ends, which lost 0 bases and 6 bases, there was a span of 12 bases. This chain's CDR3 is CASSLVGVGHEKLFF. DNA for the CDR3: TGTGCCAGCAGCTTGGTGGGAGTGGGCCATGAAAAACTGTTTTTT. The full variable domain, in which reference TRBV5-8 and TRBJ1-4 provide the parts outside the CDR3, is EAGVTQSPTHLIKTRGQQATLRCSPISGHTSVYWYQQALGLGLQFLLWYDEGEERNRGNFPPRFSGRQFPNYSSELNVNALELEDSALYLCASSLVGVGHEKLFFGSGTQLSVL.

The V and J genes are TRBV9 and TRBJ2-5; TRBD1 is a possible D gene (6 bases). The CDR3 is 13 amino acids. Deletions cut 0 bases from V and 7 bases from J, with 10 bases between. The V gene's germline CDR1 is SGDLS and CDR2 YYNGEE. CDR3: CASSVVVGGTQYF. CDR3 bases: TGTGCCAGCAGCGTAGTTGTAGGGGGGACCCAGTACTTC. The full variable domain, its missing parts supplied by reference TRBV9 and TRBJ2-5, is DSGVTQTPKHLITATGQRVTLRCSPRSGDLSVYWYQQSLDQGLQFLIQYYNGEERAKGNILERFSAQQFPDLHSELNLSSLELGDSALYFCASSVVVGGTQYFGPGTRLLVL.

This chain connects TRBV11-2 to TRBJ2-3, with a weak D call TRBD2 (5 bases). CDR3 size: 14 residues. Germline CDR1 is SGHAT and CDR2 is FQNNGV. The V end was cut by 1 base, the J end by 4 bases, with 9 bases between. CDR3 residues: CASSLGTAADTQYF. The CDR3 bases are TGTGCCAGCAGCTTAGGGACTGCCGCAGATACGCAGTATTTT.

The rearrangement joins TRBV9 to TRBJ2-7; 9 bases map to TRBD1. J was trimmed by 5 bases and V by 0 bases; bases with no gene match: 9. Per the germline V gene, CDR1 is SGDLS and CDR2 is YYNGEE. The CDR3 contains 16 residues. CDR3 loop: CASSVESRDRVHEQYF. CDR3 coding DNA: TGTGCCAGCAGCGTAGAGTCCCGGGACAGGGTCCACGAGCAGTACTTC. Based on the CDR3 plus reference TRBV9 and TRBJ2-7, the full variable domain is DSGVTQTPKHLITATGQRVTLRCSPRSGDLSVYWYQQSLDQGLQFLIQYYNGEERAKGNILERFSAQQFPDLHSELNLSSLELGDSALYFCASSVESRDRVHEQYFGPGTRLTVT.

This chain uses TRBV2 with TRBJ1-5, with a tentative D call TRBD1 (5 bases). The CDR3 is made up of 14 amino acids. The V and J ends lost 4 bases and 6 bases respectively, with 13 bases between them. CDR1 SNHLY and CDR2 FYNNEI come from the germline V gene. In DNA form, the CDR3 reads TGTGCCAGCAGTGGTCAGGGTAAAGGTCAGCCCCAGCATTTT. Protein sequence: CASSGQGKGQPQHF.

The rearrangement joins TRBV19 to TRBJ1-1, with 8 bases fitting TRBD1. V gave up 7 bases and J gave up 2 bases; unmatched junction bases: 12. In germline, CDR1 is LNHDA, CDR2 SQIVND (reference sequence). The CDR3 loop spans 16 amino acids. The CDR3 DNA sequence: TGTGCCAGTACCCCCTTAGGACAGGGAATAAACACTGAAGCTTTCTTT. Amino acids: CASTPLGQGINTEAFF.

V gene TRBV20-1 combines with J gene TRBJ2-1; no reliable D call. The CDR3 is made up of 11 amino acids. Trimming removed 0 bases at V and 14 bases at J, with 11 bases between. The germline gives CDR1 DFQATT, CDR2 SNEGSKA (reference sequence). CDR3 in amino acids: CSARDMTGEFF. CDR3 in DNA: TGCAGTGCTAGAGATATGACCGGAGAGTTCTTC.

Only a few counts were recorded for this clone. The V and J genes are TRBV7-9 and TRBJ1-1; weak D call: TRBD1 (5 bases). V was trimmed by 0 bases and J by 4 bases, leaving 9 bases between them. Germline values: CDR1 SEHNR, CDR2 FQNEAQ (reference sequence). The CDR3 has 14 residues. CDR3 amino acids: CASSLAGVRTEAFF. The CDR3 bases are TGTGCCAGCAGCTTAGCAGGGGTACGCACTGAAGCTTTCTTT.

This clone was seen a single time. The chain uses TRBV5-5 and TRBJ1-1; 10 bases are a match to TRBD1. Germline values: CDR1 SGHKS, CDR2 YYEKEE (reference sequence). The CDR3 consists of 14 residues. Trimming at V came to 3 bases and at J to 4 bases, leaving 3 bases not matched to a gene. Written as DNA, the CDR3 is TGTGCCAGCAGCTGGGGACAGGGGAGCACTGAAGCTTTCTTT. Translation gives CASSWGQGSTEAFF.

The CDR3 region has the DNA TGTGCCAGCAGTGGTAGGACTTCCTTTTTGAGCACAGATACGCAGTATTTT. It encodes CASSGRTSFLSTDTQYF. This chain connects TRBV2 to TRBJ2-3; D perhaps matches TRBD2 (5 bases). V was cut by 4 bases and J by 0 bases, with 17 bases left in between. Germline V CDR1 and CDR2: SNHLY, FYNNEI. The CDR3 extends over 17 amino acids.

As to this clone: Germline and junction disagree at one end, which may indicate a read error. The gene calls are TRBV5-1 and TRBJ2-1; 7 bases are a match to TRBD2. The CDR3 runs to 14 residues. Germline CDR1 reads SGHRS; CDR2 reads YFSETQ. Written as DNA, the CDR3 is TGCGCCAACAGCCCTAGCGGAGGTTACAATGAGCAGTTCTTC. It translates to CANSPSGGYNEQFF.

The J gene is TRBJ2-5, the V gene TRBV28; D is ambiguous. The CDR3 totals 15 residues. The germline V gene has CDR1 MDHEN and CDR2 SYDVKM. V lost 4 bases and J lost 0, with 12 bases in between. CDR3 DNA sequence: TGTGCCAGCAGTTATGATCGCCGGTACCAAGAGACCCAGTACTTC. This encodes CASSYDRRYQETQYF.

The CDR3: CARSLARNLRQFF. DNA of the CDR3: TGTGCCAGAAGCTTGGCCCGTAATCTGAGGCAGTTCTTC. This rearrangement joins TRBV5-3 to TRBJ2-1; D is unclear. TRBV5-3 is placed among ORFs of uncertain function. V lost 0 bases and J 12 bases, leaving 13 bases between the germline ends. The CDR3 is 13 residues long.

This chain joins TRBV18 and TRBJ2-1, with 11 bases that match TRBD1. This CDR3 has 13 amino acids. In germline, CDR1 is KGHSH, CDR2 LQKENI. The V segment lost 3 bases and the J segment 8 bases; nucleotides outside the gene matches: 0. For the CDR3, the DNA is TGTGCCAGCTCACCGGGACAGGGGGATGAGCAGTTCTTC. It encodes CASSPGQGDEQFF.

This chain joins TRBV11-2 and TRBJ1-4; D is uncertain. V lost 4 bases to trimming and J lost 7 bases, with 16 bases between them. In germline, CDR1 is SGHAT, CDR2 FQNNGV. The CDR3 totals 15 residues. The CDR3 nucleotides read TGTGCCAGCAGCTCCGGGATCTTAGGGAGTGAAAAACTGTTTTTT. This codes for CASSSGILGSEKLFF.

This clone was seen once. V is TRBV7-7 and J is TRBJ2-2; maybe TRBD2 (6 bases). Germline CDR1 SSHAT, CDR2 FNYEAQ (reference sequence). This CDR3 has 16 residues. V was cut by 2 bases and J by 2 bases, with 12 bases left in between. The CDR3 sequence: CASSLLTGENTGELFF. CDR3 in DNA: TGTGCCAGCAGCTTATTGACGGGAGAAAACACCGGGGAGCTGTTTTTT. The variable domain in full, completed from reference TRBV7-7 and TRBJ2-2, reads GAGVSQSPRYKVTKRGQDVTLRCDPISSHATLYWYQQALGQGPEFLTYFNYEAQPDKSGLPSDRFSAERPEGSISTLTIQRTEQRDSAMYRCASSLLTGENTGELFFGEGSRLTVL.

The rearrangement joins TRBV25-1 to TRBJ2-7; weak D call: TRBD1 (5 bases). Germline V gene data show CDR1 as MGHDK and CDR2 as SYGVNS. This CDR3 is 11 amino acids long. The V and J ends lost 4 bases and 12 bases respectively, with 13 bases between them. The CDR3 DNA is TGTGCCAGCAGTGGGCTTAGGGGTGGGTACTTC. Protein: CASSGLRGGYF.